This T cell receptor (beta chain) originates from a study of T cell repertoires in cytomegalovirus infection. V lost 0 bases to trimming and J lost 11 bases, with 8 bases between them. Germline-derived CDR1 and CDR2 are LNHDA and SQIVND (reference sequence). CDR3 length: 12 residues. TCRdb independently ran MiXCR on the reads; one entry per CDR3 protein. The sample yields roughly 350,000 distinct CDR3 sequences, roughly 36% seen once. In its sample, this clonotype was seen a few times. Its antigen remains unknown. J is TRBJ1-5 and V is TRBV19; D remains ambiguous. The specimen was cultured PBMCs, collected from culture after CMV antigen stimulation. The source of this sequence is a human donor in good health (CMV status not recorded). Some clones in this sample may be carry-over from other donors' samples. CDR3 bases: TGTGCCAGTAGTATAGAGGGTGGAGCCCAGCATTTT. It is translated as CASSIEGGAQHF.